One and the same sample provided the 9 T cell receptor beta chains below, sequenced in a study of tumor and adjacent non-tumor tissue in lung cancer. A modified ARM-PCR protocol with three rounds of nested PCR amplified TCRbeta. TCRdb ran MiXCR on the multiplex PCR reads and lists one entry per CDR3 protein. The data hold around 74,000 distinct CDR3 sequences, with around 70% observed a single time. This sample's RNA came from whole unsorted tissue. Sequencing was carried out using lung tumor tissue. These receptors were collected from a woman in her 70s with non-small cell lung cancer.

As concerns this clonotype: Germline and junction disagree at one end, which may indicate a read error. This rearrangement joins TRBV4-1 to TRBJ2-7, with TRBD2 matching 14 bases. The CDR3 covers 15 residues. Per the germline V gene, CDR1 is MGHRA and CDR2 is YSYEKL. The CDR3 region has the DNA TGCACCAGTAGCCAAAGGACTAGCGGGAGGTACGAGAAGTACTTC. This sequence encodes CTSSQRTSGRYEKYF.

This chain links TRBV12-3 or TRBV12-4 with TRBJ1-4; D is uncertain. The CDR3 is 13 amino acids. The DNA for the CDR3 is TGTGAAAGCACCTCTCTAGCGGACGAAAAACTGTTTTTT. Protein: CESTSLADEKLFF.

The chain uses TRBV29-1 and TRBJ2-3; a possible D gene is TRBD1 (6 bases). Deletions cut 4 bases from V and 4 bases from J, with 15 bases between. The CDR3 contains 14 residues. CDR1 SQVTM and CDR2 ANQGSEA come from the germline V gene. CDR3 sequence: CSVVMFRGADTQYF. DNA for the CDR3: TGCAGCGTTGTCATGTTCAGGGGAGCAGATACGCAGTATTTT.

The V gene is TRBV7-2, the J gene TRBJ2-7; weak D call: TRBD1 (5 bases). Trimming took off 6 bases at V and 2 bases at J, with 11 bases between the two ends. The germline V gene encodes CDR1 SGHTA and CDR2 FQGNSA. This CDR3 comprises 13 residues. CDR3 amino acids: CASSLTATYEQYF. The CDR3 nucleotides read TGTGCCAGCAGTTTGACAGCGACCTACGAGCAGTACTTC.

As concerns this clonotype: Compared with germline, one end of the junction differs, possibly owing to a read error. The gene calls are TRBV29-1 and TRBJ1-1; D not certain. The CDR3 is made up of 11 amino acids. CDR1 and CDR2 from the germline V gene are SQVTM and ANQGSEA. CDR3 region: CIAGVVSKGLF. Written as DNA, the CDR3 is TGCATCGCCGGGGTGGTATCTAAAGGACTCTTT.

This clonotype was seen only a few times. Without the conserved terminal phenylalanine or tryptophan, this CDR3 likely stems from a read error. This chain joins TRBV11-3 and TRBJ2-7; 10 bases line up with TRBD1. This CDR3 has 16 residues. After removal of 7 bases from V and 0 bases from J, the junction contained 9 bases not matched to a gene. Per the germline V gene, CDR1 is SGHNT and CDR2 is YENEEA. The CDR3: CASNSGQGTSSYEQYL. For the CDR3, the DNA is TGTGCCAGCAATTCGGGACAGGGGACCTCCTCCTACGAGCAGTACCTC.

Of note for this clonotype: Compared with germline, one end of the junction differs, possibly owing to a read error. The chain joins TRBV6-1 to TRBJ2-3; no firm D call. Germline V lookup: CDR1 MNHNS, CDR2 SASEGT. This CDR3 has 16 amino acids. As DNA, the CDR3 is TGTGTCAGCTGTGCGTATGAACTCGCAGGCACAGATACGCAGTATTTT. This translates into CVSCAYELAGTDTQYF.

This clonotype has only one observation. One junction end disagrees with the germline gene, perhaps due to a read error. V gene TRBV4-1 combines with J gene TRBJ1-2; TRBD1 might be the D (5 bases). The CDR3 contains 16 residues. Germline-derived CDR1 and CDR2 are MGHRA and YSYEKL. CDR3 bases: TGCGCCAGCAGTCAAGATCCCGGACAATTCCTGCATGCCTACACCTTC. Protein: CASSQDPGQFLHAYTF.

J is TRBJ2-3 and V is TRBV29-1; tentatively, D is TRBD2 (5 bases). CDR1 is SQVTM and CDR2 is ANQGSEA in the germline V gene. The CDR3 covers 16 residues. V dropped 0 bases and J dropped 4 bases, with 17 bases sitting between them. CDR3 amino acids: CSVEDAGIGPPDTQYF. The CDR3 DNA follows: TGCAGCGTTGAAGACGCCGGGATAGGTCCCCCAGATACGCAGTATTTT.